The clone carrying this T cell receptor (beta chain) was seen more than once but under ten times. This sample was included in a study of human T cells and chemical hapten exposure. The ends were cut back, 2 bases at V and 8 bases at J, with 10 bases in the middle. The CDR3 sequence is 14 residues long. Via MiXCR, TCRdb re-called the RACE reads, giving one row per CDR3 protein. The profile covers a few hundred thousand distinct CDR3 sequences, with under 6.5% appearing a single time and approximately 5.4% taken by the ten largest. Documented time point: patch test 2, 6 weeks after DPC sensitization. Treatment meaning: therapeutic diphenylcyclopropenone sensitization with weekly scalp DPC.

The chain carries TRBV12-3 or TRBV12-4 and TRBJ1-6; the D is unclear. The sequenced sample was whole blood, obtained in connection with sensitization to the hapten diphenylcyclopropenone (DPC). This receptor was obtained from a woman younger than 35 with alopecia areata. Some clones in this sample may be carry-over from other donors' samples. CDR3 bases: TGTGCCAGCAGTTTACAAGAGTCTGATTCACCCCTCCACTTT. Encoded protein: CASSLQESDSPLHF.